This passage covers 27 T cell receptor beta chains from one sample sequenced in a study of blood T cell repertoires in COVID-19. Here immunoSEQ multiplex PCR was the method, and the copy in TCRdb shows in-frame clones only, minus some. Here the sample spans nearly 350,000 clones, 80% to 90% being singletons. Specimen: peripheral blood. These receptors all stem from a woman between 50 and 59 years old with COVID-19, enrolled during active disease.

CDR3 coding DNA: TGTGCCAGTAGTACGACAGGGACGAAGTTTAAAGAGACCCAGTACTTC. Translating gives CASSTTGTKFKETQYF. V usage is TRBV19 and J usage is TRBJ2-5; TRBD1 matches at 7 bases. The germline V gene encodes CDR1 LNHDA and CDR2 SQIVND (reference sequence). This CDR3 comprises 16 residues. Unmatched junction bases numbered 11, after V lost 4 bases and J lost 3 bases.

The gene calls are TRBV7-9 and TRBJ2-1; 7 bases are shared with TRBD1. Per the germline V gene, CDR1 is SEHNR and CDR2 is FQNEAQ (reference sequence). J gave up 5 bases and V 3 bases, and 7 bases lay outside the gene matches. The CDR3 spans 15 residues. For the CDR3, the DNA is TGTGCCAGCAGCTTGAGACAGGGTATCAACAATGAGCAGTTCTTC. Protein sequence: CASSLRQGINNEQFF.

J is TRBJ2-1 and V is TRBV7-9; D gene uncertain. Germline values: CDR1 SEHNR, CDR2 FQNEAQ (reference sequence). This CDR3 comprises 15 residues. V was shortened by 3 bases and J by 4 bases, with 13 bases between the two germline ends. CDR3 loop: CASSFPGLMYNEQFF. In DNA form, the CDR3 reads TGTGCCAGCAGCTTTCCGGGTCTGATGTACAATGAGCAGTTCTTC.

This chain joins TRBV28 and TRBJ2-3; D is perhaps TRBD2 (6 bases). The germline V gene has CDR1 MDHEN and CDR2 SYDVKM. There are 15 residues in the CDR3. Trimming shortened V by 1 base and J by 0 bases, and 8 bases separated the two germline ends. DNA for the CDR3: TGTGCCAGCAGTTTATCAGGGACTAGCACAGATACGCAGTATTTT. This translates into CASSLSGTSTDTQYF.

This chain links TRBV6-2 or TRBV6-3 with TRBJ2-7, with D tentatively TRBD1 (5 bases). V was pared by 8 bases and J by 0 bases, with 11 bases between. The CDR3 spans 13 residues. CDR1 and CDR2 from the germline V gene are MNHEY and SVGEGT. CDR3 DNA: TGTGCCAGCGGCCCACAGGTCTCCTACGAGCAGTACTTC. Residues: CASGPQVSYEQYF.

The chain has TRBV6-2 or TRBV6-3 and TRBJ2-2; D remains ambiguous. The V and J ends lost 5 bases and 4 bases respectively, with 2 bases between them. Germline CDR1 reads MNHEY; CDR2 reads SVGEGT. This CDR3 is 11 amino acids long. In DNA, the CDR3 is TGTGCCAGCAGTCGCACCGGGGAGCTGTTTTTT. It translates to CASSRTGELFF.

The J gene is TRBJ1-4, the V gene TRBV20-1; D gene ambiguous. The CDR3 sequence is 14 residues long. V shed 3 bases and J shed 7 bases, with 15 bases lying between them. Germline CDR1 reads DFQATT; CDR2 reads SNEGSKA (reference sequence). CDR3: CSASTPGGGEKLFF. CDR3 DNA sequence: TGCAGTGCTAGTACCCCGGGCGGAGGTGAAAAACTGTTTTTT.

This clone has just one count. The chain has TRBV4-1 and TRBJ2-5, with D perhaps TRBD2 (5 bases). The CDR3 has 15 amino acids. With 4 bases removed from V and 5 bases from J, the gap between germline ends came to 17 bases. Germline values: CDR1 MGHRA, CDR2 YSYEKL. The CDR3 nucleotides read TGCGCCAGCAGCCTGGCGGGCCTCGGGGTGGAGACCCAGTACTTC. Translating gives CASSLAGLGVETQYF.

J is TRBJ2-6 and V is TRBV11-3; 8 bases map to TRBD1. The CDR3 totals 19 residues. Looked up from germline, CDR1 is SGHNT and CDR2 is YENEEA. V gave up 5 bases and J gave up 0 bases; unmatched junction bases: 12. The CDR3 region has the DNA TGTGCCAGCAGCCCTAGAGTAGGACAGGGCCTCTCTGGGGCCAACGTCCTGACTTTC. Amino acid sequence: CASSPRVGQGLSGANVLTF.

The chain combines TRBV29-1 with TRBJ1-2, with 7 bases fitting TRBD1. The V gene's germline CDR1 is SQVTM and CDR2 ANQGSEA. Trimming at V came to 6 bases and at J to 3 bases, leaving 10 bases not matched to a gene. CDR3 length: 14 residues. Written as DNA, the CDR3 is TGCAGCGTGGAGCCGACAGGGTTGTACTATGGCTACACCTTC. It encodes CSVEPTGLYYGYTF.

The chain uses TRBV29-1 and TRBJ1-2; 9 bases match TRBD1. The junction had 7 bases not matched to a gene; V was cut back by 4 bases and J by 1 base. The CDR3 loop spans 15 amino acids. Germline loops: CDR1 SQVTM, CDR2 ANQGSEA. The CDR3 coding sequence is TGCAGCGTTGGATTACAGGGGGCGCGTAACTATGGCTACACCTTC. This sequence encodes CSVGLQGARNYGYTF.

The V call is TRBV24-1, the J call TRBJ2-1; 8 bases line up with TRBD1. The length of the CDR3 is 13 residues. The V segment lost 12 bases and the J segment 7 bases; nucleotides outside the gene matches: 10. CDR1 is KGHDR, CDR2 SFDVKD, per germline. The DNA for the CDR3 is TGTGCCGCCCGAGGGACAGGAACGAATGAGCAGTTCTTC. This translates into CAARGTGTNEQFF.

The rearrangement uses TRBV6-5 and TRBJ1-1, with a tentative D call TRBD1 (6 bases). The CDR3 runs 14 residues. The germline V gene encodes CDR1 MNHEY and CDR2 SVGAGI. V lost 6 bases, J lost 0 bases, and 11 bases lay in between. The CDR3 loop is CASRPTGLNTEAFF. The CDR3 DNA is TGTGCCAGCAGACCGACAGGACTGAACACTGAAGCTTTCTTT.

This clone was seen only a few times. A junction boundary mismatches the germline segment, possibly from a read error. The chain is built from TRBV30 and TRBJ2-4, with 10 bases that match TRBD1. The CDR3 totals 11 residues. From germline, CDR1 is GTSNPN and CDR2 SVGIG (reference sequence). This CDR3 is CAWSDRDRGNF. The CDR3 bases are TGTGCCTGGAGCGACCGGGACAGGGGAAACTTC.

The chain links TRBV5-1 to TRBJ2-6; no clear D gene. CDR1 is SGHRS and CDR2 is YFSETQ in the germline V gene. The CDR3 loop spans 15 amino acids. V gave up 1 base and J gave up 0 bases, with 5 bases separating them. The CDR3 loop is CASSLIASGANVLTF. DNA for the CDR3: TGCGCCAGCAGCTTGATAGCCTCTGGGGCCAACGTCCTGACTTTC.

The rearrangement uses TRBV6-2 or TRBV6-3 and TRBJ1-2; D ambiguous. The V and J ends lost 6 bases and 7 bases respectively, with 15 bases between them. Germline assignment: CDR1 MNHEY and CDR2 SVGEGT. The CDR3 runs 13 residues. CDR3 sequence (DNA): TGTGCCAGCAGCCACCCCCCCCGGGGTGGCTACACCTTC. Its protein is CASSHPPRGGYTF.

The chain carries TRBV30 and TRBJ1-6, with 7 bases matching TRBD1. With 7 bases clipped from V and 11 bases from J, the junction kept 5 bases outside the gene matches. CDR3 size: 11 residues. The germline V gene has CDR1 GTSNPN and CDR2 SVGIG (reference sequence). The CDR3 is CAFNRGTPLHF. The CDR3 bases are TGTGCCTTTAACAGGGGTACACCCCTCCACTTT.

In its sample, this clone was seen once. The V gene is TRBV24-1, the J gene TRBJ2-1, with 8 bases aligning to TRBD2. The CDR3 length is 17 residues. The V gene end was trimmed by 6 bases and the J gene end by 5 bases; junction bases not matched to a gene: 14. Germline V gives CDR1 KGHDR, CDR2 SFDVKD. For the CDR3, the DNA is TGTGCCACCAGTAGCCTCGGAGGAGCGGGAGAACACAATGAGCAGTTCTTC. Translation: CATSSLGGAGEHNEQFF.

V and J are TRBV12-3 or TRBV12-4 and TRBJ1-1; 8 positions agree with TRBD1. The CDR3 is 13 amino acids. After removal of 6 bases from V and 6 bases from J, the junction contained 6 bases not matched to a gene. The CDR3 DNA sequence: TGTGCCAGCAGCCCCGGACAGGGACCTGAAGCTTTCTTT. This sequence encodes CASSPGQGPEAFF.

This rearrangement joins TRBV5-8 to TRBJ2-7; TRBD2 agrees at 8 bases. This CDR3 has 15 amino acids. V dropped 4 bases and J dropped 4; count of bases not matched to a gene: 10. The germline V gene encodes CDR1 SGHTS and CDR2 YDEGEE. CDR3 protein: CASSLLAGTGYEQYF. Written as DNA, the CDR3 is TGTGCCAGCAGCCTGCTAGCGGGCACCGGGTACGAGCAGTACTTC.

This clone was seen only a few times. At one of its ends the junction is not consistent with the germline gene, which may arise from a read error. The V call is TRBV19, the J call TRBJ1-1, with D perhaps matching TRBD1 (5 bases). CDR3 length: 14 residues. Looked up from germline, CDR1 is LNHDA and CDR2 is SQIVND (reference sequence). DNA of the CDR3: TGTGCCAGTAGTGCGGGACTCCTGAAAACTGAAGCTTTCTTT. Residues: CASSAGLLKTEAFF. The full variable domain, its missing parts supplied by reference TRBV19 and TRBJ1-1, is DGGITQSPKYLFRKEGQNVTLSCEQNLNHDAMYWYRQDPGQGLRLIYYSQIVNDFQKGDIAEGYSVSREKKESFPLTVTSAQKNPTAFYLCASSAGLLKTEAFFGQGTRLTVV.

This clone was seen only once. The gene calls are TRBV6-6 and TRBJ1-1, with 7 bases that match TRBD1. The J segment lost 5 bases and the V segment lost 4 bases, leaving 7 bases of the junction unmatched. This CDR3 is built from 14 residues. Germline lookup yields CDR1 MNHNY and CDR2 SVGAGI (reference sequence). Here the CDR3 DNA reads TGTGCCAGCAGTTTCGATGACAGGGAAACTGAAGCTTTCTTT. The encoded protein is CASSFDDRETEAFF.

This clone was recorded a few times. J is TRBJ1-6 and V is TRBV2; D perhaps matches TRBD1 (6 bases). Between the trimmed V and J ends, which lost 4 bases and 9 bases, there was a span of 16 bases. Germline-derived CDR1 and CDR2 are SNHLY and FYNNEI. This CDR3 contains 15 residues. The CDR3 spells CASSVSVGGRSPLHF. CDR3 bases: TGTGCCAGCAGTGTTTCGGTAGGGGGACGTTCACCCCTCCACTTT.

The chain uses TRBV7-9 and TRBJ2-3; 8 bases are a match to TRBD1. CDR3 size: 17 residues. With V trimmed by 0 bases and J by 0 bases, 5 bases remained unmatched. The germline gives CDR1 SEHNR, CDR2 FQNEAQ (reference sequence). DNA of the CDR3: TGTGCCAGCAGCTTAGCCCCCGGGACAGGCAGCACAGATACGCAGTATTTT. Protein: CASSLAPGTGSTDTQYF. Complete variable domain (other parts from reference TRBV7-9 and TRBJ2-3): DTGVSQNPRHKITKRGQNVTFRCDPISEHNRLYWYRQTLGQGPEFLTYFQNEAQLEKSRLLSDRFSAERPKGSFSTLEIQRTEQGDSAMYLCASSLAPGTGSTDTQYFGPGTRLTVL.

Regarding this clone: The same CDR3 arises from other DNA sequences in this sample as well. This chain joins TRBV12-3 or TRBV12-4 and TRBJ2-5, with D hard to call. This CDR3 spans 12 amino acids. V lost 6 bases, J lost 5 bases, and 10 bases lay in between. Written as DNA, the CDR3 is TGTGCCAGCAGCCCTCGAGGCGAGACCCAGTACTTC. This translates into CASSPRGETQYF.

The CDR3 nucleotides are TGCGCCAGCAGCCTCGGGTGGAACACTGAAGCTTTCTTT. It is translated as CASSLGWNTEAFF. The chain combines TRBV5-1 with TRBJ1-1, with unresolved D. Germline CDR1 and CDR2: SGHRS and YFSETQ. V lost 4 bases to trimming and J lost 1 base, with 8 bases between them. This CDR3 region has 13 residues.

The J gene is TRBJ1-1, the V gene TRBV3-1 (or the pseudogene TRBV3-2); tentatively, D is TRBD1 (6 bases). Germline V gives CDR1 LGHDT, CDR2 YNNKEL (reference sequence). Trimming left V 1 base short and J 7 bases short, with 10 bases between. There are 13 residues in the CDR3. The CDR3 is CASSQAQGYEAFF. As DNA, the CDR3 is TGTGCCAGCAGCCAAGCACAGGGCTATGAAGCTTTCTTT.